This TCR beta chain was captured in a study of prognosis after radiotherapy for stage I lung cancer. Researchers used two-round multiplex PCR to amplify TCR beta CDR3 starting from genomic DNA. First-round PCR, the initial amplification, used primers specific to each TRBV and TRBJ gene. TCRdb reprocessed the multiplex PCR reads via MiXCR and lists one record per CDR3 protein. This table has around 30,000 distinct CDR3 sequences, about 29% appearing once. The length of the CDR3 is 13 residues. In germline, CDR1 is ENHRY, CDR2 SYGVKD. In this sample, this clonotype turned up a few times. A read error is possible here, since a much larger clone lies one base away.

This chain joins TRBV10-3 and TRBJ1-1; D is perhaps TRBD1 (5 bases). The sequenced sample was PBMCs, obtained before or after stereotactic body radiation therapy (not recorded which). The TCR sequence derives from a donor aged 50 or older with non-small cell lung cancer. CDR3 amino acids: CSISGQGNTEAFF. The CDR3 DNA is TGTTCCATCAGTGGCCAGGGGAACACTGAAGCTTTCTTT.